These 29 T cell receptor beta chains share one sample of origin, sequenced in a study of blood T cell repertoires in COVID-19. Sequenced by immunoSEQ multiplex PCR; TCRdb stores in-frame clones only, minus some. The sample includes 180,000 or so clones, approximately 80% seen only once; the top ten take under 15%. The material sequenced was PBMCs or T cells enriched from blood (not recorded which). The source is a woman between 55 and 75 years old who had recovered from COVID-19.

The V call is TRBV11-1, the J call TRBJ1-4, with D possibly TRBD1 on 6 matching bases. The CDR3 spans 15 residues. CDR1 and CDR2 (germline): SGHAT, FQDESV (reference sequence). The germline V and J ends were trimmed by 5 bases and 5 bases, with 15 bases remaining between them. The CDR3, as DNA: TGTGCCAGCAGCACAAGGACAGACCGGAATGAAAAACTGTTTTTT. It codes for CASSTRTDRNEKLFF.

CDR3: CSAHRGWEAFF. In DNA, the CDR3 is TGCAGTGCGCACAGGGGGTGGGAAGCTTTCTTT. The chain joins TRBV20-1 to TRBJ1-1, with 8 bases fitting TRBD1. Trimming at V came to 6 bases and at J to 8 bases, leaving 5 bases not matched to a gene. The CDR3 length is 11 residues. Germline V lookup: CDR1 DFQATT, CDR2 SNEGSKA (reference sequence).

This clone has only one observation. The germline gene is not matched at one end of the junction; a read error may be the cause. V is TRBV28 and J is TRBJ2-7; a possible D gene is TRBD1 (5 bases). CDR1 is MDHEN and CDR2 is SYDVKM in the germline V gene. CDR3 length equals 14 residues. This chain's CDR3 is CASSLPPGQAEPEF. For the CDR3, the DNA is TGTGCCAGCAGTTTACCCCCAGGGCAGGCGGAACCGGAATTC.

The genes are TRBV5-1 and TRBJ2-1, with 9 bases aligning to TRBD2. There are 15 residues in the CDR3. V lost 5 bases and J lost 2; bases outside the gene matches: 5. Per germline, CDR1 SGHRS and CDR2 YFSETQ. The CDR3 loop reads CASSSAGGPYNEQFF. The CDR3, as DNA: TGCGCCAGCAGTTCAGCGGGAGGCCCCTACAATGAGCAGTTCTTC.

This chain uses TRBV3-1 (or the pseudogene TRBV3-2) with TRBJ2-3; 8 bases are shared with TRBD1. CDR1 and CDR2 (germline): LGHDT, YNNKEL (reference sequence). CDR3 length: 13 residues. V was pared by 1 base and J by 14 bases, with 8 bases of the junction left unmatched. CDR3: CASSQVSAGGTYF. The CDR3, as DNA: TGTGCCAGCAGCCAAGTTTCGGCAGGGGGCACGTATTTT.

The rearrangement links TRBV2 to TRBJ2-7; weak D call: TRBD1 (6 bases). Trimming stripped 6 bases from V and 3 bases from J, with 15 bases between. Germline CDR1 is SNHLY and CDR2 is FYNNEI. There are 14 residues in the CDR3. The DNA of the CDR3 is TGTGCCAGCAGGATGGAAGGGGGTAACTACGAGCAGTACTTC. Its protein is CASRMEGGNYEQYF.

The J gene is TRBJ2-1, the V gene TRBV5-6; 15 nucleotides match TRBD2. This CDR3 is built from 17 residues. Germline loops: CDR1 SGHDT, CDR2 YYEEEE. Unmatched junction bases numbered 9, after V lost 3 bases and J lost 8 bases. The CDR3 DNA follows: TGTGCCAGCAGCTATACCGGACTAGCGGGGGGGCCTGATGAGCAGTTCTTC. Protein product: CASSYTGLAGGPDEQFF.

The chain combines TRBV2 with TRBJ1-5; D may be TRBD1 (6 bases). CDR3 length: 15 amino acids. Germline V CDR1 and CDR2: SNHLY, FYNNEI. V was trimmed by 6 bases and J by 3 bases, leaving 15 bases between them. CDR3 protein: CASRLQGRVNQPQHF. The CDR3 nucleotides read TGTGCCAGCAGGCTACAGGGTCGGGTCAATCAGCCCCAGCATTTT.

This chain joins TRBV27 and TRBJ2-7; 12 bases map to TRBD1. V shed 10 bases and J 5 bases; nucleotides not matched to a gene: 12. The CDR3 contains 15 residues. Germline V gene lookup returns CDR1 MNHEY and CDR2 SMNVEV (reference sequence). This chain's CDR3 is CAISKGDRGRNEQYF. CDR3 coding DNA: TGTGCCATCTCCAAAGGGGACAGGGGGCGGAACGAGCAGTACTTC.

This chain links TRBV28 with TRBJ2-7; D may be TRBD1 (6 bases). The V gene's germline CDR1 is MDHEN and CDR2 SYDVKM. This CDR3 has 18 amino acids. The V end lost 5 bases, the J end lost 0 bases, and 23 bases lay between the germline ends. CDR3 region: CASSLIGAGDSASYEQYF. The DNA for the CDR3 is TGTGCCAGCAGTCTCATCGGAGCAGGGGATTCCGCCTCCTACGAGCAGTACTTC.

This clone was observed once. This chain joins TRBV19 and TRBJ1-1; D might be TRBD1 (6 bases). Germline V lookup: CDR1 LNHDA, CDR2 SQIVND (reference sequence). Trimming took 3 bases from V and 6 from J, leaving 17 bases between them. The CDR3 totals 15 residues. The CDR3 DNA is TGTGCCAGTAGTATTAGGGGGGGCAGCGGTGCTGAAGCTTTCTTT. It encodes CASSIRGGSGAEAFF.

V and J are TRBV10-3 and TRBJ2-7; TRBD1 matches at 11 bases. Germline-derived CDR1 and CDR2 are ENHRY and SYGVKD. V gave up 10 bases and J gave up 4 bases; unmatched junction bases: 9. The CDR3 sequence is 14 residues long. The CDR3 loop reads CATRTGTGGYEQYF. The DNA for the CDR3 is TGTGCCACCCGGACCGGGACAGGGGGATACGAGCAGTACTTC.

The chain carries TRBV5-1 and TRBJ2-3; 7 bases line up with TRBD1. The V gene end was trimmed by 4 bases and the J gene end by 4 bases; junction bases not matched to a gene: 6. The CDR3 contains 14 residues. CDR1 and CDR2 (germline): SGHRS, YFSETQ. CDR3 in amino acids: CASSDTTGPDTQYF. CDR3 DNA sequence: TGCGCCAGCAGCGATACGACAGGGCCAGATACGCAGTATTTT.

Written as DNA, the CDR3 is TGTGCCAGCAGTTTAGAGGGCCCTTATACGCAGTATTTT. Translating gives CASSLEGPYTQYF. The chain employs TRBV28 and TRBJ2-3, with D possibly being TRBD2 (5 bases). V was trimmed by 2 bases and J by 7 bases, leaving 10 bases between them. The germline V gene has CDR1 MDHEN and CDR2 SYDVKM. The CDR3 length is 13 residues.

This chain links TRBV2 with TRBJ2-7, with no clear D. CDR1 and CDR2 from the germline V gene are SNHLY and FYNNEI. V lost 6 bases, J lost 3 bases, and 15 bases lay in between. This CDR3 has 14 amino acids. CDR3 coding DNA: TGTGCCAGCAGGATAATTTCTAGAAACTACGAGCAGTACTTC. Protein: CASRIISRNYEQYF.

The V gene is TRBV7-2, the J gene TRBJ2-3; D call uncertain. The germline CDR1 and CDR2 sequences are SGHTA and FQGNSA. The CDR3 is made up of 12 amino acids. The V end was cut by 11 bases, the J end by 5 bases, with 14 bases between. For the CDR3, the DNA is TGTGCCTGCACCGAGTACGAAGATACGCAGTATTTT. This encodes CACTEYEDTQYF.

J is TRBJ1-1 and V is TRBV3-1 (or the pseudogene TRBV3-2), with D hard to call. Trimming cost V 4 bases and J 0 bases, with 9 bases left between them. Germline V gives CDR1 LGHDT, CDR2 YNNKEL (reference sequence). The CDR3 has 14 amino acids. The DNA of the CDR3 is TGTGCCAGCAGCCCCAGGATCATGAACACTGAAGCTTTCTTT. This encodes CASSPRIMNTEAFF.

V and J are TRBV12-3 or TRBV12-4 and TRBJ1-1, with D hard to call. Trimming removed 3 bases from V and 4 bases from J, with 6 bases in between. The CDR3 sequence is 12 residues long. The CDR3 DNA is TGTGCCAGCAGTTTTTCGTTCACTGAAGCTTTCTTT. This sequence encodes CASSFSFTEAFF.

CDR3 nucleotide sequence: TGCAGCGTTGCCCGGACAGAAGACCTCCACGAGCAGTACTTC. Encoded protein: CSVARTEDLHEQYF. The V gene is TRBV29-1, the J gene TRBJ2-7; a weak D match, TRBD1 (6 bases). Trimming removed 4 bases at V and 5 bases at J, with 18 bases between. Germline CDR1 and CDR2: SQVTM and ANQGSEA. The CDR3 extends over 14 amino acids.

V is TRBV2 and J is TRBJ2-4; weak D call: TRBD1 (5 bases). Looked up from germline, CDR1 is SNHLY and CDR2 is FYNNEI. Deletions cut 4 bases from V and 3 bases from J, with 10 bases between. This CDR3 has 14 residues. CDR3 bases: TGTGCCAGCAGTGCAGGGCTGGGCAAAAACATTCAGTACTTC. This encodes CASSAGLGKNIQYF.

The sample holds one count of this clone. The chain has TRBV2 and TRBJ1-1; the D gene is possibly TRBD1 (5 bases). CDR1 and CDR2 from the germline V gene are SNHLY and FYNNEI. Trimming removed 5 bases at V and 4 bases at J, with 14 bases between. The length of the CDR3 is 14 residues. CDR3 loop: CASSRTRVGTEAFF. The CDR3 nucleotides are TGTGCCAGCAGTCGGACAAGGGTCGGCACTGAAGCTTTCTTT.

This clone occurred many times. The gene calls are TRBV14 and TRBJ2-7, with D perhaps TRBD2 (7 bases). The CDR3 contains 18 residues. V was trimmed by 2 bases and J by 1 base, leaving 21 bases between them. Germline loops: CDR1 SGHDN, CDR2 FVKESK. Here the CDR3 DNA reads TGTGCCAGCAGCCAAAAAGCGGGGCAGGGGTCCCTATCCTACGAGCAGTACTTC. Translating gives CASSQKAGQGSLSYEQYF.

The rearrangement links TRBV20-1 to TRBJ2-7; 11 bases match TRBD2. Unmatched junction bases numbered 6, after V lost 3 bases and J lost 5 bases. CDR1 is DFQATT, CDR2 SNEGSKA, per germline (reference sequence). This CDR3 region has 14 residues. Written as DNA, the CDR3 is TGCAGTGCTAGTGTAGCGGGAGGGCCCCACGAGCAGTACTTC. It yields the protein CSASVAGGPHEQYF.

The CDR3 loop is CASSFFGAGDSEQYF. CDR3 sequence (DNA): TGTGCCAGCAGCTTCTTTGGGGCGGGAGACTCCGAGCAGTACTTC. The chain combines TRBV5-5 with TRBJ2-7; 7 bases are a match to TRBD2. CDR1 and CDR2 (germline): SGHKS, YYEKEE (reference sequence). V lost 2 bases and J lost 6; bases outside the gene matches: 11. The length of the CDR3 is 15 residues.

CDR3 nucleotides: TGTGCCAGCAGGAGGGACTCTGGGGGCGAGCAGTACTTC. Translating gives CASRRDSGGEQYF. The chain recombines TRBV12-3 or TRBV12-4 with TRBJ2-7; D may be TRBD2 (6 bases). V was clipped by 6 bases and J by 6 bases, with 15 bases between them. The length of the CDR3 is 13 residues.

The V call is TRBV9, the J call TRBJ2-1; possibly TRBD2 for D (5 bases). The CDR3 has 15 amino acids. Trimming took off 0 bases at V and 6 bases at J, with 13 bases between the two ends. Germline CDR1 and CDR2: SGDLS and YYNGEE. The CDR3 nucleotides are TGTGCCAGCAGCGTAGAGGGCCGGACTGGCAATGAGCAGTTCTTC. It is translated as CASSVEGRTGNEQFF.

The V call is TRBV6-6, the J call TRBJ1-6; no definite D call. Trimming removed 2 bases from V and 9 bases from J, with 11 bases in between. CDR3 length equals 14 residues. From germline, CDR1 is MNHNY and CDR2 SVGAGI (reference sequence). This chain's CDR3 is CASSYPQAGSPLHF. DNA of the CDR3: TGTGCCAGCAGTTACCCCCAAGCGGGTTCACCCCTCCACTTT.

The V gene is TRBV7-8, the J gene TRBJ2-2; D perhaps matches TRBD1 (6 bases). Germline loops: CDR1 SGHVS, CDR2 FQNEAQ. The germline V and J ends were trimmed by 5 bases and 3 bases, with 13 bases remaining between them. This CDR3 has 15 residues. DNA of the CDR3: TGTGCCAGCAGCGAGGGCACAGGGCACACCGGGGAGCTGTTTTTT. Its protein product is CASSEGTGHTGELFF.

This chain uses TRBV6-1 with TRBJ2-5; 9 nucleotides match TRBD2. Germline CDR1 and CDR2: MNHNS and SASEGT. The CDR3 length is 16 residues. V was pared by 2 bases and J by 4 bases, with 8 bases of the junction left unmatched. The CDR3 reads CASSERVAGVAETQYF. CDR3 nucleotides: TGTGCCAGCAGTGAAAGGGTAGCGGGAGTTGCAGAGACCCAGTACTTC.